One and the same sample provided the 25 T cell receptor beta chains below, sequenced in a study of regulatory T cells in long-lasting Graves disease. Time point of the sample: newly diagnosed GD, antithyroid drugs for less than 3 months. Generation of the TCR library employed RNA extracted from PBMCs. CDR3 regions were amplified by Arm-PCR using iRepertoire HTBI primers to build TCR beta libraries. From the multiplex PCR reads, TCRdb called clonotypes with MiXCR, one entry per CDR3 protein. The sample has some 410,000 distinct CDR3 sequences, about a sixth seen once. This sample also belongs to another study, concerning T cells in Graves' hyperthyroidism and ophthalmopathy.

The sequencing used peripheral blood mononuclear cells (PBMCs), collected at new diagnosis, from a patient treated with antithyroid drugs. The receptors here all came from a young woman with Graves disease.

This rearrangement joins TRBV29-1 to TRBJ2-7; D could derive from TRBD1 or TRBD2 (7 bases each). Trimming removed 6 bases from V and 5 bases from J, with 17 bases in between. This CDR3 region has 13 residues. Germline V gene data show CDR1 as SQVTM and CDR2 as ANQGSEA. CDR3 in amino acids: CSVAGQTPDEQYF. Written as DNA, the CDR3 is TGCAGCGTAGCGGGACAGACCCCTGACGAGCAGTACTTC.

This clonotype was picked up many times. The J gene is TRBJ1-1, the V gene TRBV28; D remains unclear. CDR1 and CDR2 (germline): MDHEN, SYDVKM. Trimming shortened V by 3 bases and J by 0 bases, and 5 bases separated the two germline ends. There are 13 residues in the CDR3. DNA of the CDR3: TGTGCCAGCAGTTTCCAGATGAACACTGAAGCTTTCTTT. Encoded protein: CASSFQMNTEAFF.

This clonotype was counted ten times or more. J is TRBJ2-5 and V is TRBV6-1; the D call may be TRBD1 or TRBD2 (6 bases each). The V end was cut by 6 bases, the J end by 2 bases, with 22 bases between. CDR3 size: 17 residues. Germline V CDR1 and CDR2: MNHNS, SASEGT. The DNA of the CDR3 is TGTGCCAGCAGCCCCCCTCCCGGGGCGGGACAACAAGAGACCCAGTACTTC. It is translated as CASSPPPGAGQQETQYF.

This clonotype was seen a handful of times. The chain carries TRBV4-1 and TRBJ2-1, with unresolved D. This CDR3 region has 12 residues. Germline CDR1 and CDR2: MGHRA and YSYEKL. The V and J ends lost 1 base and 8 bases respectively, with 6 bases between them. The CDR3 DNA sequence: TGCGCCAGCAGCCAAGTCCTAGATGAGCAGTTCTTC. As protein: CASSQVLDEQFF.

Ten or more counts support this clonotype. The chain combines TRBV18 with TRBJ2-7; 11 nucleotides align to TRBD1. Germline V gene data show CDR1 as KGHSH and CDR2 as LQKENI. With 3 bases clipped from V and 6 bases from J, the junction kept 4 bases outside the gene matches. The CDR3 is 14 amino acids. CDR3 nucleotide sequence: TGTGCCAGCTCACCGGACAGGGGGCGTCCCGAGCAGTACTTC. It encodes CASSPDRGRPEQYF.

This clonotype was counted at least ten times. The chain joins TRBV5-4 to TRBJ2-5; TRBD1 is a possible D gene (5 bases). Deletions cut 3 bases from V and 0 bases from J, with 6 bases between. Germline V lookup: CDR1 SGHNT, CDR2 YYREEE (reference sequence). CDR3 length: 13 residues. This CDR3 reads CASSSDNQETQYF. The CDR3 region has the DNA TGTGCCAGCAGCTCGGACAACCAAGAGACCCAGTACTTC. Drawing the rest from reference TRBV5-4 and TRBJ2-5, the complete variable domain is ETGVTQSPTHLIKTRGQQVTLRCSSQSGHNTVSWYQQALGQGPQFIFQYYREEENGRGNFPPRFSGLQFPNYSSELNVNALELDDSALYLCASSSDNQETQYFGPGTRLLVL.

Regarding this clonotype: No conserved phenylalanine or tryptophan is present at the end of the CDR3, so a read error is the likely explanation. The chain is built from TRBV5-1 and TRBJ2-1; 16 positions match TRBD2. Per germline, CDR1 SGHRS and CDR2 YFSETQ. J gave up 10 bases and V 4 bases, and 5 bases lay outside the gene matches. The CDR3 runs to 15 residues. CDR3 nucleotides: TGCGCCAGCAGCGAGGGGACTAGCGGGAGGGTAGAGCAGTTCCTC. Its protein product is CASSEGTSGRVEQFL.

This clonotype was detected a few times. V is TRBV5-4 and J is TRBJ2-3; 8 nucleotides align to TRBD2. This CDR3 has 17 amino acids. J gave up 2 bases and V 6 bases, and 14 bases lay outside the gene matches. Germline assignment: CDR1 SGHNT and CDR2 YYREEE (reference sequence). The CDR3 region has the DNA TGTGCCAGCACCCTCTCCGGGAGGGTCCCTGACACAGATACGCAGTATTTT. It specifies CASTLSGRVPDTDTQYF.

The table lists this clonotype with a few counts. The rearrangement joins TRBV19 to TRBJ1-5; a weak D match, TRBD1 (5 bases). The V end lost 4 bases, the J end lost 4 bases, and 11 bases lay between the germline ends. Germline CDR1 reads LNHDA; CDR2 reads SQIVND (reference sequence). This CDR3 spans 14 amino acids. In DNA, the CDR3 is TGTGCCAGTAGTAGGGACGGTTTGAATCAGCCCCAGCATTTT. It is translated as CASSRDGLNQPQHF.

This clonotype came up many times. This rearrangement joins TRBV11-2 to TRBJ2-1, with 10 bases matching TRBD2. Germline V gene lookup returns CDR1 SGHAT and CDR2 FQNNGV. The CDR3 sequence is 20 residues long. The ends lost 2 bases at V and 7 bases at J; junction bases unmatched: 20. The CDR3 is CASSLHPLASGRAPANEQFF. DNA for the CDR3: TGTGCCAGCAGCTTACATCCCCTCGCAAGCGGGAGGGCCCCTGCTAATGAGCAGTTCTTC.

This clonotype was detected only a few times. This CDR3 reads CASSFNFLRTGVNEQFF. The DNA for the CDR3 is TGTGCCAGCAGCTTTAACTTTCTCCGGACAGGGGTCAATGAGCAGTTCTTC. The chain combines TRBV11-2 with TRBJ2-1; 9 nucleotides align to TRBD1. Unmatched junction bases numbered 12, after V lost 3 bases and J lost 6 bases. This CDR3 has 17 residues. From germline, CDR1 is SGHAT and CDR2 FQNNGV.

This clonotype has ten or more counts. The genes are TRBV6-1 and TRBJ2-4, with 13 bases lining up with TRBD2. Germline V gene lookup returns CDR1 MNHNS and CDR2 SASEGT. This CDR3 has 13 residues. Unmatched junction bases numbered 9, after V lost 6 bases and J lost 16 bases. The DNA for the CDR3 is TGTGCCAGCAGCGACCCGGGACTAGCGGGATCCTACTTC. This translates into CASSDPGLAGSYF.

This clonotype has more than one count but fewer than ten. The CDR3 nucleotides read TGTGCCAGCTCACCACTTCCCGGGCCAGGCTCAGATACGCAGTATTTT. Translation: CASSPLPGPGSDTQYF. The chain couples TRBV18 to TRBJ2-3, with unresolved D. Germline V gene data show CDR1 as KGHSH and CDR2 as LQKENI. V was shortened by 1 base and J by 4 bases, with 15 bases between the two germline ends. This CDR3 is built from 16 residues.

CDR3 coding DNA: TGTGCCACCAGTGGAGGACTAGCGGCCCAAAACAATGAGCAGTTCTTC. Its protein product is CATSGGLAAQNNEQFF. The rearrangement uses TRBV24-1 and TRBJ2-1; 10 positions match TRBD2. The CDR3 contains 16 residues. V was pared by 5 bases and J by 5 bases, with 8 bases of the junction left unmatched. Per germline, CDR1 KGHDR and CDR2 SFDVKD.

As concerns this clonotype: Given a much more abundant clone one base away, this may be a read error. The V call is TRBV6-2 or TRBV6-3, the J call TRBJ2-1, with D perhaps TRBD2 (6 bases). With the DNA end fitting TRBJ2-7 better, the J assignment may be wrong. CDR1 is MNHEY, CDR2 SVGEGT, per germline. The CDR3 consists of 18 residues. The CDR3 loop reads CASSYSVAEGISYNEQYF. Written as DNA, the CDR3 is TGTGCCAGCAGTTACTCGGTAGCGGAGGGGATCTCCTACAATGAGCAGTACTTC.

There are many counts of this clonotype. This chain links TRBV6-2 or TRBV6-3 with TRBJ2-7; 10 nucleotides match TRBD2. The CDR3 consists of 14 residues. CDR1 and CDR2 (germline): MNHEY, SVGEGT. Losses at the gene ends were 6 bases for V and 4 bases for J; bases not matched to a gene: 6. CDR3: CASRTSGTTYEQYF. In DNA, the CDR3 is TGTGCCAGCAGAACTAGCGGGACAACTTACGAGCAGTACTTC.

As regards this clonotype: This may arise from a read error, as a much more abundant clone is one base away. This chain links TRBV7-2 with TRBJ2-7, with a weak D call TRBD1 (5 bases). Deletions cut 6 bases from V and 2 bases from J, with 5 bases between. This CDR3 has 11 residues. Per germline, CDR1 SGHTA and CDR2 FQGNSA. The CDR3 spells CASRDTYEQYF. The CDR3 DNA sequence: TGTGCCAGCAGGGACACCTACGAGCAGTACTTC. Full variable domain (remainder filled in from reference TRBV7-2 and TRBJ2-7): GAGVSQSPSNKVTEKGKDVELRCDPISGHTALYWYRQSLGQGLEFLIYFQGNSAPDKSGLPSDRFSAERTGGSVSTLTIQRTQQEDSAVYLCASRDTYEQYFGPGTRLTVT.

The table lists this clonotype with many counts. The CDR3 is CASSRTSDSQPYF. The CDR3 nucleotides read TGTGCCAGCAGCCGTACCTCCGACTCCCAACCTTACTTC. This chain joins TRBV7-8 and TRBJ2-5; D not resolved. Trimming took 5 bases from V and 14 from J, leaving 21 bases between them. Germline-derived CDR1 and CDR2 are SGHVS and FQNEAQ. The CDR3 runs 13 residues.

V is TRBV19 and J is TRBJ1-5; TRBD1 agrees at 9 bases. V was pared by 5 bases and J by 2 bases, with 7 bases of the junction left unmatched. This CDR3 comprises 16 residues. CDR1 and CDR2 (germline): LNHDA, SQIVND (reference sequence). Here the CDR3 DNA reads TGTGCCAGTAGTTTGGACAGGGGTTTAGGCAATCAGCCCCAGCATTTT. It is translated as CASSLDRGLGNQPQHF.

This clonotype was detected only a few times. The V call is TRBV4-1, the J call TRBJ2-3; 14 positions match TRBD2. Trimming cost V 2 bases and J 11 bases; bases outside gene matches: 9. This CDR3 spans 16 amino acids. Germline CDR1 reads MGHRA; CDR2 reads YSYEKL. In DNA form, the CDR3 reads TGCGCCAGCAGCCAAAATCCGGGACTAGCGGGAGTAATGCAGTATTTT. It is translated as CASSQNPGLAGVMQYF.

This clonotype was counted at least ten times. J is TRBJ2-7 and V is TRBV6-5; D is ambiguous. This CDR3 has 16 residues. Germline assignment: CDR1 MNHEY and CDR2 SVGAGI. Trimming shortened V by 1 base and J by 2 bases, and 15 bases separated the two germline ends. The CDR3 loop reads CASSYLGIPSTYEQYF. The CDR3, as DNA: TGTGCCAGCAGTTACTTGGGGATTCCGTCGACCTACGAGCAGTACTTC.

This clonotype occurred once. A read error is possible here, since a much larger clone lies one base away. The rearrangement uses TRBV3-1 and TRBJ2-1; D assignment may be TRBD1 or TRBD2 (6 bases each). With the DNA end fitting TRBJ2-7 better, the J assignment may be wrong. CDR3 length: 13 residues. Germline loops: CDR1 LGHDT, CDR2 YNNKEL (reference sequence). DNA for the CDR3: TGTGCCGGCAGCCAAGATCGGGGGCCTGGGCAGTACTTC. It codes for CAGSQDRGPGQYF.

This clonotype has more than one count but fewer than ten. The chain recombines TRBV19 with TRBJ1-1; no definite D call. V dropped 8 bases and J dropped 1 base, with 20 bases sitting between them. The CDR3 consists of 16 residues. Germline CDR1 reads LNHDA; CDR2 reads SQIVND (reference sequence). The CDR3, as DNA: TGTGCCAGTCAAGAATCTGGGGTGACGGAGAACACTGAAGCTTTCTTT. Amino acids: CASQESGVTENTEAFF.

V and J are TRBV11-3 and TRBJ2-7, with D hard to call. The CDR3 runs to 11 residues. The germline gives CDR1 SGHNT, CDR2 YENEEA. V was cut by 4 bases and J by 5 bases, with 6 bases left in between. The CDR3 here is CASSSVNEQYF. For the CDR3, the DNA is TGTGCCAGCAGCTCGGTGAACGAGCAGTACTTC.

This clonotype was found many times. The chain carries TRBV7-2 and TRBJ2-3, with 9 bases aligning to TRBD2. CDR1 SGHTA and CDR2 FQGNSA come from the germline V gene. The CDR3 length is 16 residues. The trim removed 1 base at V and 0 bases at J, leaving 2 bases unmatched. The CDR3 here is CASSLGLAVSTDTQYF. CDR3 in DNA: TGTGCCAGCAGCTTAGGACTAGCGGTTAGCACAGATACGCAGTATTTT. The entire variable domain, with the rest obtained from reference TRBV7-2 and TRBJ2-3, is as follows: GAGVSQSPSNKVTEKGKDVELRCDPISGHTALYWYRQSLGQGLEFLIYFQGNSAPDKSGLPSDRFSAERTGGSVSTLTIQRTQQEDSAVYLCASSLGLAVSTDTQYFGPGTRLTVL.